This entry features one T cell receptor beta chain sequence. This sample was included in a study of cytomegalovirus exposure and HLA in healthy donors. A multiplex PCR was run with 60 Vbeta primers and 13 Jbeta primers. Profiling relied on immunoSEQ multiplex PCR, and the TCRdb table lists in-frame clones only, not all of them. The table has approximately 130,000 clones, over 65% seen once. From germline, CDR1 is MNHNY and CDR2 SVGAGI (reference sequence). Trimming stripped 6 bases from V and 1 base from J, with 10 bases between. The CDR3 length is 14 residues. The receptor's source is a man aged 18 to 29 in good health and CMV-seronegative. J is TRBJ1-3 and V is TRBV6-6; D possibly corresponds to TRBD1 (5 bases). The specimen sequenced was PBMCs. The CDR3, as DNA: TGTGCCAGCAGCCCTGGGGGGTCTGGAAACACCATATATTTT. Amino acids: CASSPGGSGNTIYF.